This T cell receptor beta chain was retrieved from a study of OX40 agonist ivuxolimab in advanced cancers. Study as a whole: The study treated patients with ivuxolimab, an agonistic anti-OX40 (CD134) antibody. Findings of the study overall: The mean number of expanded clones was higher in CD8+ T cells than in CD4+. Some nonresponders likewise displayed low normalized T-cell clonal expansion. The antigens recognized by the expanded peripheral T cells, that is their antigen specificity, were not determined.

Measured with immunoSEQ multiplex PCR; TCRdb has only the in-frame clones, and not every one. The sample includes 35,000 to 55,000 clones, around 94% of them seen just once. The CDR3 runs to 12 residues. The V and J ends lost 5 bases and 3 bases respectively, with 8 bases between them. The germline gives CDR1 SEHNR, CDR2 FQNEAQ (reference sequence). Of note for this clone: Its antigen is still unknown.

V and J are TRBV7-9 and TRBJ2-7, with D tentatively TRBD2 (6 bases). Material: CD4+ or CD8+ T cells sorted from blood, obtained in a trial of the OX40 agonist ivuxolimab. The clonotype originates from an adult with an advanced solid tumor such as melanoma, head and neck, liver or kidney cancer. The CDR3 coding sequence is TGTGCCAGCAGCCGGAGGGTCTACGAGCAGTACTTC. Translation: CASSRRVYEQYF.